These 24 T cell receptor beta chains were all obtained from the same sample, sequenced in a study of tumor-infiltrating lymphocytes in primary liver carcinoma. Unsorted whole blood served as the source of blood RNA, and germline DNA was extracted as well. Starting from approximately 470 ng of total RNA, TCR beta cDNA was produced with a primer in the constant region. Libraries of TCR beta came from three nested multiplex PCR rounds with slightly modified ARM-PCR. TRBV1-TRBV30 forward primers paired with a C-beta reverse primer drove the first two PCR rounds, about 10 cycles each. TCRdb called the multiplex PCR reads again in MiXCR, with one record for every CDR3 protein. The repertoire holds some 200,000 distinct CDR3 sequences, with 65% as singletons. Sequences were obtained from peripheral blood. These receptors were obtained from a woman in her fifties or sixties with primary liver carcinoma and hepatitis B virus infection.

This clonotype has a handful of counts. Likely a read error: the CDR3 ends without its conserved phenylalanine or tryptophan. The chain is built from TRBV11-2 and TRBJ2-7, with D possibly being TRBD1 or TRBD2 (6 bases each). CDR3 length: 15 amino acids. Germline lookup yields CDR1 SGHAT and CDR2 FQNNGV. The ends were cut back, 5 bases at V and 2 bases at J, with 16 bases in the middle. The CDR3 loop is CASSREGGGTYEQYL. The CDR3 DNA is TGTGCCAGCAGCCGAGAGGGGGGAGGCACCTACGAGCAGTACTTA.

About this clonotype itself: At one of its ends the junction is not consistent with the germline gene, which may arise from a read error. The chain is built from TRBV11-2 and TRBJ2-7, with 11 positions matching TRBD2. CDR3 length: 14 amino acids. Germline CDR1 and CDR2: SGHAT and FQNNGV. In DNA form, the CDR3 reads TGTGTCAGCAGCCGGACTAGCGGGCCCTACGAGCAGCACTTC. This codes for CVSSRTSGPYEQHF. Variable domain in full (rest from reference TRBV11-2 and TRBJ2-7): EAGVAQSPRYKIIEKRQSVAFWCNPISGHATLYWYQQILGQGPKLLIQFQNNGVVDDSQLPKDRFSAERLKGVDSTLKIQPAKLEDSAVYLCVSSRTSGPYEQHFGPGTRLTVT.

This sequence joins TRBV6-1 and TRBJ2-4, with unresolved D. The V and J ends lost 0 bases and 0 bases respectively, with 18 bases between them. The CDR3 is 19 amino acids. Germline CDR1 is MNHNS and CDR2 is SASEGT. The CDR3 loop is CASSEAVSTNTLAKNIQYF. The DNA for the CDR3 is TGTGCCAGCAGTGAAGCAGTTTCTACTAACACGCTAGCCAAAAACATTCAGTACTTC.

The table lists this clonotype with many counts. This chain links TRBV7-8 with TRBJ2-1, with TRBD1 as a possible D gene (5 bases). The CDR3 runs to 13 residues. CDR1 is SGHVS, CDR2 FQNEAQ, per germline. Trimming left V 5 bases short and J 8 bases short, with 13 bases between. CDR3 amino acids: CASSAWGDYEQFF. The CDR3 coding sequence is TGTGCCAGCAGCGCCTGGGGCGATTATGAGCAGTTCTTC. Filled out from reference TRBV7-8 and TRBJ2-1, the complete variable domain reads GAGVSQSPRYKVAKRGQDVALRCDPISGHVSLFWYQQALGQGPEFLTYFQNEAQLDKSGLPSDRFFAERPEGSVSTLKIQRTQQEDSAVYLCASSAWGDYEQFFGPGTRLTVL.

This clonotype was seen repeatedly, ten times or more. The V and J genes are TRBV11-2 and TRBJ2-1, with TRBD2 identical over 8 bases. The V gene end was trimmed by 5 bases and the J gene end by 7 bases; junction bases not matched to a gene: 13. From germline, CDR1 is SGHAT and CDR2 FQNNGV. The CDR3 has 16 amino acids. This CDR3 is CASSVRSGSGWNEQFF. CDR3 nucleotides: TGTGCCAGCAGCGTACGGAGCGGGAGTGGCTGGAATGAGCAGTTCTTC. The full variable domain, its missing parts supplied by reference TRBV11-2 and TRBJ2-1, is EAGVAQSPRYKIIEKRQSVAFWCNPISGHATLYWYQQILGQGPKLLIQFQNNGVVDDSQLPKDRFSAERLKGVDSTLKIQPAKLEDSAVYLCASSVRSGSGWNEQFFGPGTRLTVL.

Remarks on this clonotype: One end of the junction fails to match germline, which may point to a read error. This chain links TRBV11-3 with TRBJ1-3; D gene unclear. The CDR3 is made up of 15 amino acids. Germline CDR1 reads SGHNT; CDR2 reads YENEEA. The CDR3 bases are TGTGCCAGCAGCGTAGAACCCCAGCCTGGAAACACCATATATTTT. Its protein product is CASSVEPQPGNTIYF.

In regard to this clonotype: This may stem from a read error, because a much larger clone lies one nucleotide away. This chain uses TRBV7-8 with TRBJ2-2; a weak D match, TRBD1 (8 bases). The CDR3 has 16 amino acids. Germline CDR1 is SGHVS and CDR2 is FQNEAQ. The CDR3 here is CVSSSRTGRDTGELFF. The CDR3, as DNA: TGTGTCAGCAGCTCACGGACAGGGAGGGACACCGGGGAGCTGTTTTTT.

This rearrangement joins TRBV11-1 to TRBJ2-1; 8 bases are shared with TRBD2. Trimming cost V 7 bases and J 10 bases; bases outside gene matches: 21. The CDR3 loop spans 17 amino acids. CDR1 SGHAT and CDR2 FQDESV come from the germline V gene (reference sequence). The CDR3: CASIFTSGPSFYLEQFF. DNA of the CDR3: TGTGCCAGCATCTTTACTAGCGGCCCCTCCTTTTATTTGGAGCAGTTCTTC.

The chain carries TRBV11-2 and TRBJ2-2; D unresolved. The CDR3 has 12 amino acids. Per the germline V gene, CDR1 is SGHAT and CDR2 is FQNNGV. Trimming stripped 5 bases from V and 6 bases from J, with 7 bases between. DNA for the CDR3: TGTGCCAGCAGCCCGGCAGCCGGGGAGCTGTTTTTT. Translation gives CASSPAAGELFF.

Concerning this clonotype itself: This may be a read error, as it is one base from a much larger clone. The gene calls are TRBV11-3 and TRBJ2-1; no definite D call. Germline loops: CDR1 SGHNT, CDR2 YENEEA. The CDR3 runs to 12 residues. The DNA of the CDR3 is TGTGCCGGCAGCTTAAATGCCAATGAGCAGTTCTTC. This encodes CAGSLNANEQFF.

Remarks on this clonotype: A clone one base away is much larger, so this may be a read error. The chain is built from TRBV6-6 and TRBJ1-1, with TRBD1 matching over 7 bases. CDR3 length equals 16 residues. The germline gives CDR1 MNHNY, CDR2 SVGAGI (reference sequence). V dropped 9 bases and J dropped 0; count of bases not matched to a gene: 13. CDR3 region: CARRPGRGRLNTEAFF. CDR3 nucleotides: TGTGCCAGGAGGCCAGGGAGGGGGCGGTTGAACACTGAAGCTTTCTTT.

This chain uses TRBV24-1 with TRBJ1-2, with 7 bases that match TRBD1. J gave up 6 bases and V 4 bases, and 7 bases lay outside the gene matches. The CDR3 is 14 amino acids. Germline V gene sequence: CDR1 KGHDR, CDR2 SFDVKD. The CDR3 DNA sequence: TGTGCCACCAGTGACCCCCTGACAGGGAATGGCTACACCTTC. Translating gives CATSDPLTGNGYTF.

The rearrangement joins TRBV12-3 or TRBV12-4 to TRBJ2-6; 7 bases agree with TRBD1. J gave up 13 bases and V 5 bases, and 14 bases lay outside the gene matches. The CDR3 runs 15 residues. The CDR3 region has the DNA TGTGCCAGCAGTCTACGACAGGGTGGGATCAAGGTCCTGACTTTC. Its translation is CASSLRQGGIKVLTF.

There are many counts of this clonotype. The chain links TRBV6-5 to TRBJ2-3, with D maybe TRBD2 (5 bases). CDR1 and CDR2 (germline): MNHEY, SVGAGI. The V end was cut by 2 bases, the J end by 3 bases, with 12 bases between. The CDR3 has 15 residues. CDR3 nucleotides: TGTGCCAGCAGTTACCGTGGGAGTCGAACAGATACGCAGTATTTT. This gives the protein CASSYRGSRTDTQYF.

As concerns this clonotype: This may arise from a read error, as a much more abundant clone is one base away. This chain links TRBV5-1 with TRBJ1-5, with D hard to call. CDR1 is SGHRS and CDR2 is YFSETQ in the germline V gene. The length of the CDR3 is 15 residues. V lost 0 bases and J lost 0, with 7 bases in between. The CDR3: CASSLEGCSNQPQHF. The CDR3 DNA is TGCGCCAGCAGCTTGGAAGGTTGTAGCAATCAGCCCCAGCATTTT.

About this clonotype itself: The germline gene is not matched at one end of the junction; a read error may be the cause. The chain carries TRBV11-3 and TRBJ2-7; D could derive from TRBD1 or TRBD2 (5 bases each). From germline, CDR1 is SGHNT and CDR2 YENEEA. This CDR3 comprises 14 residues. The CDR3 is CASSQPEGSYEQHF. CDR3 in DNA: TGTGCCAGCAGCCAGCCTGAGGGGTCTTACGAGCAGCACTTC.

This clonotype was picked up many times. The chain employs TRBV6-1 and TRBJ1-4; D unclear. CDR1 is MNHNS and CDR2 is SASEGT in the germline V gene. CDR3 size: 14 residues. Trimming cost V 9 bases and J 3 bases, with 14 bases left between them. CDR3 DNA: TGTGCCAGTACCAGAGGCCGGGCTAATGAAAAACTGTTTTTT. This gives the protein CASTRGRANEKLFF.

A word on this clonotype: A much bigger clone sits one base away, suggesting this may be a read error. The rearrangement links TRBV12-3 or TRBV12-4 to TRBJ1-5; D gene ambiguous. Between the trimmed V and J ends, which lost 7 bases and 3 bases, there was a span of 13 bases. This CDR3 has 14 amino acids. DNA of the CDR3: TGTGCCAGCACCCGAGACGGGCTCAATCAGCCCCAGCATTTT. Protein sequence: CASTRDGLNQPQHF.

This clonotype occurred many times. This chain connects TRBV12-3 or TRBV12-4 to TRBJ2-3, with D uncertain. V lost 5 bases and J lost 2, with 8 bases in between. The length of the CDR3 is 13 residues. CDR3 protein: CASSGHNTDTQYF. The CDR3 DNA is TGTGCCAGCAGTGGGCATAACACAGATACGCAGTATTTT.

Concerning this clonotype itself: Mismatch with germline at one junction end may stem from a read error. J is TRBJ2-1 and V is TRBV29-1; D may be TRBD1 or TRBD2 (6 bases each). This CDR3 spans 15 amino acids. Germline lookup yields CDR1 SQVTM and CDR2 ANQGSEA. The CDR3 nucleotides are TGCAGCGTTGGTAGTAGGGGGGAACTCTACAATGAGCTGTTCTTC. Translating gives CSVGSRGELYNELFF.

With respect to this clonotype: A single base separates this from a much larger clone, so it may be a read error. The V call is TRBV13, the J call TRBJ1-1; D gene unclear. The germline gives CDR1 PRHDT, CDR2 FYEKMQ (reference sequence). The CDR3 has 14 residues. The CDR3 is CASIPTGRNTEALF. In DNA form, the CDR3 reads TGTGCCAGCATCCCAACTGGACGGAACACTGAAGCTCTCTTT.

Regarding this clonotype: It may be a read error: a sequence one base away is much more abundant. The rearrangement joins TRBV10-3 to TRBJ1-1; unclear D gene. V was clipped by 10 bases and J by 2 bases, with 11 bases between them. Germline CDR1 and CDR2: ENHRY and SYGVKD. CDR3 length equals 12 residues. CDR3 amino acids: CATRSANTEAFF. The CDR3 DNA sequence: TGTGCCACCCGTTCGGCCAACACTGAAGCTTTCTTT.

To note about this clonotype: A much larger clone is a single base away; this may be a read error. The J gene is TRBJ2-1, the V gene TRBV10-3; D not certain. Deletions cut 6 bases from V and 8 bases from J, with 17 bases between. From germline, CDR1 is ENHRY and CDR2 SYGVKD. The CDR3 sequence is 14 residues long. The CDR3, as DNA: TGTGCCATCAGAGACGGAGTATCGAAGGATGAGCAGTTCTTC. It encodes CAIRDGVSKDEQFF.

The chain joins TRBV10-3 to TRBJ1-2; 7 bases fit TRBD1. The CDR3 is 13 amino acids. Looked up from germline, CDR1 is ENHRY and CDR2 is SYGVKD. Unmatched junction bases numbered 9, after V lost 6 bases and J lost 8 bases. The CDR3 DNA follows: TGTGCCATCAGCGATAGACAGGGTGGGGGCTACACCTTC. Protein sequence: CAISDRQGGGYTF.